These T cell receptor beta chains were read from a single sample in a study of blood T cells in healthy people across ages. Each CDR3 protein gets one entry after TCRdb re-called the 5' RACE reads with MiXCR. The data show approximately 880,000 distinct CDR3 sequences, 48% seen once. Sequencing was carried out using blood. The receptors come from a man younger than 40 in good health. CDR3s include the opening cysteine and the closing phenylalanine or tryptophan. The order of the fields is J gene, clone size, V gene, D gene, CDR3 DNA, CDR3 protein. D genes are given only for firm matches. Clone size is shown for a subset of rows, as once, few, many or a class of expanded clone.

J: TRBJ2-6; size: .; V: TRBV12-3/TRBV12-4; D: .; DNA: TGTGCCAGCAGCACCTCGGAGGGCGCGGAAGGGGCCAACGTCCTGACTTTC; CDR3: CASSTSEGAEGANVLTF
J: TRBJ1-2; size: many; V: TRBV12-3/TRBV12-4; D: TRBD1; DNA: TGTGCCAGCAGACCTACAGGGGCGGTGAACGGCTACACCTTC; CDR3: CASRPTGAVNGYTF
J: TRBJ1-5; size: .; V: TRBV20-1; D: TRBD1; DNA: TGCAGTGCCACGGACAGGGTGACTTGGCAGCCCCAGCATTTT; CDR3: CSATDRVTWQPQHF
J: TRBJ1-1; size: .; V: TRBV5-5; D: .; DNA: TGTGCCAGCAAGGTAGGCACTGAAGCTTTCTTT; CDR3: CASKVGTEAFF
J: TRBJ1-4; size: .; V: TRBV27; D: .; DNA: TGTGCCAGCAGGTTCTCGAGGGGCGAGGAAAAACTGTTTTTT; CDR3: CASRFSRGEEKLFF
J: TRBJ1-6; size: .; V: TRBV28; D: TRBD1; DNA: TGTGCCAGCAGTTTGGGTGGGGGACAGGGGAATTCACCCCTCCACTTT; CDR3: CASSLGGGQGNSPLHF
J: TRBJ1-1; size: few; V: TRBV4-2; D: .; DNA: TGTGCCAGCAGCCAAGATTGGGGAGGGGCCACTGAAGCTTTCTTT; CDR3: CASSQDWGGATEAFF
J: TRBJ2-6; size: .; V: TRBV7-9; D: .; DNA: TGTGCCAGCAGCTACCCCCCCGGGGGCGAGAGCTCTGGGACCAACGTCCTGACTTTC; CDR3: CASSYPPGGESSGTNVLTF
J: TRBJ2-1; size: few; V: TRBV27; D: TRBD2; DNA: TGTGCCAGCAGTCCGTCTGGCGGGGGGACCTACAATGAGCAGTTCTTC; CDR3: CASSPSGGGTYNEQFF
J: TRBJ2-1; size: .; V: TRBV20-1; D: TRBD2; DNA: TGCAGTGCTAGCGCCTTGACTAGCGGGAGCCCCTACGATGAGCAGTTCTTC; CDR3: CSASALTSGSPYDEQFF
J: TRBJ2-7; size: .; V: TRBV6-1; D: TRBD1; DNA: TGTGCCAGCAGTACACGGGACAGAACCTACGAGCAGTACTTC; CDR3: CASSTRDRTYEQYF
J: TRBJ2-7; size: .; V: TRBV6-2/TRBV6-3; D: TRBD1; DNA: TGTGCCAGCAGGATAACAGGGGGAGATGAGCAGTACTTC; CDR3: CASRITGGDEQYF
J: TRBJ1-6; size: few; V: TRBV6-5; D: TRBD1; DNA: TGTGCCAGCAGTCGCCGGGCGGACAGGGATTCACCCCTCCACTTT; CDR3: CASSRRADRDSPLHF
J: TRBJ1-2; size: few; V: TRBV6-5; D: .; DNA: TGTGCCAGCAGGCGGGACGGAATGTATGGCTACACCTTC; CDR3: CASRRDGMYGYTF
J: TRBJ1-6; size: .; V: TRBV5-1; D: .; DNA: TGCGCCAGCAGCGGCCAGGAGGATAATTCACCCCTCCACTTT; CDR3: CASSGQEDNSPLHF
J: TRBJ2-3; size: many; V: TRBV11-2; D: .; DNA: TGTGCCAGCAGCTTAGATGTGGGCGGCACAGATACGCAGTATTTT; CDR3: CASSLDVGGTDTQYF
J: TRBJ2-7; size: few; V: TRBV9; D: TRBD1; DNA: TGTGCCATCCGGGACAGGAACTACGAGCAGTACTTC; CDR3: CAIRDRNYEQYF
J: TRBJ2-7; size: .; V: TRBV28; D: TRBD1; DNA: TGTGCCAGCACCCGGACAGGGGTCTACGAGCAGTACTTC; CDR3: CASTRTGVYEQYF
J: TRBJ2-7; size: .; V: TRBV28; D: .; DNA: TGTGCCAGCAGTTATGGACCGCTCTCCTACGAGCAGTACTTC; CDR3: CASSYGPLSYEQYF
J: TRBJ2-5; size: .; V: TRBV25-1; D: .; DNA: TGTGCCAGCAGTGAAAACAGCGTCCAAGAGACCCAGTACTTC; CDR3: CASSENSVQETQYF
J: TRBJ2-7; size: .; V: TRBV3-1; D: .; DNA: TGTGCCAGCAGCCAAGGTGCAGGACGGAGCTACGAGCAGTACTTC; CDR3: CASSQGAGRSYEQYF
J: TRBJ2-1; size: few; V: TRBV6-4; D: .; DNA: TGTGCCAGCAGTGACTCAGGTCAGGCTTACAATGAGCAGTTCTTC; CDR3: CASSDSGQAYNEQFF
J: TRBJ2-7; size: .; V: TRBV6-1; D: .; DNA: TGTGCCAGCAGTGGAGCGCGGGGGCCTCCCTACGAGCAGTACTTC; CDR3: CASSGARGPPYEQYF
J: TRBJ2-7; size: once; V: TRBV28; D: TRBD1; DNA: TGTGCCAGCGCGACAGGAACAGGGGGAGCCTACGAGCAGTACTTC; CDR3: CASATGTGGAYEQYF
J: TRBJ2-2; size: .; V: TRBV29-1; D: .; DNA: TGCAGCGTGCCAGGGCCGAATACCGGGGGGCTGTTTTTT; CDR3: CSVPGPNTGGLFF
J: TRBJ2-2; size: .; V: TRBV7-9; D: .; DNA: TGTGCCAGCAGCCACAGGGAGAGTGAGCTGTTTTTT; CDR3: CASSHRESELFF
J: TRBJ2-1; size: few; V: TRBV3-1; D: .; DNA: TGTGCCAGCAGCCCCGACCGAGTCCTGCTGAATGAGCAGTTCTTC; CDR3: CASSPDRVLLNEQFF
J: TRBJ2-1; size: .; V: TRBV12-3/TRBV12-4; D: .; DNA: TGTGCCAGCAGCCACCGGCGCTCCTACAATGAGCAGTTCTTC; CDR3: CASSHRRSYNEQFF
J: TRBJ1-2; size: .; V: TRBV6-1; D: .; DNA: TGTGCCAGCAAGGATGGTACAGCCGGCGGTGGCTACACCTTC; CDR3: CASKDGTAGGGYTF
J: TRBJ1-2; size: many; V: TRBV5-6; D: .; DNA: TGTGCCAGCAGGTACGGTCGTTTGACCTATGGCTACACCTTC; CDR3: CASRYGRLTYGYTF
J: TRBJ2-3; size: .; V: TRBV24-1; D: .; DNA: TGTGCCACCAGTGACTTACCTGGGGGTGGAGGCACAGATACGCAGTATTTT; CDR3: CATSDLPGGGGTDTQYF
J: TRBJ2-2; size: .; V: TRBV30; D: .; DNA: TGTGCCTGGAGTGTATCTGGGGAGCTGTTTTTT; CDR3: CAWSVSGELFF
J: TRBJ2-1; size: .; V: TRBV20-1; D: .; DNA: TGCAGTGCTAGAGATCCTAACAGTGTCTATGAGCAGTTCTTC; CDR3: CSARDPNSVYEQFF
J: TRBJ1-1; size: few; V: TRBV6-6; D: .; DNA: TGTGCCAGCAGTTACTCAGGCCAGGGGTACACTGAAGCTTTCTTT; CDR3: CASSYSGQGYTEAFF
J: TRBJ2-3; size: few; V: TRBV20-1; D: .; DNA: TGCAGTGCTTCCGTGGGAGATACGCAGTATTTT; CDR3: CSASVGDTQYF
J: TRBJ2-1; size: few; V: TRBV10-3; D: .; DNA: TGTGCCATCAGTGAGTCGATGCTAGGGGGATTGGTATCAAATGAGCAGTTCTTC; CDR3: CAISESMLGGLVSNEQFF
J: TRBJ2-1; size: .; V: TRBV29-1; D: TRBD2; DNA: TGCAGCTCTGAGGGCGTAAGCGGGGGGACCTACAATGAGCAGTTCTTC; CDR3: CSSEGVSGGTYNEQFF
J: TRBJ1-1; size: .; V: TRBV4-1; D: TRBD1; DNA: TGCGTCAGCAGCCAATCGGGACAGATGAACACTGAAGCTTTCTTT; CDR3: CVSSQSGQMNTEAFF
J: TRBJ2-1; size: .; V: TRBV6-1; D: .; DNA: TGTGCCAGCAGTGCGACGTACGGGTACAATGAGCAGTTCTTC; CDR3: CASSATYGYNEQFF
J: TRBJ2-5; size: .; V: TRBV5-1; D: TRBD2; DNA: TGCGCCAGCAGCTTGGCCAAAAGCGGGGGTTACAATGAGCAGTACTTC; CDR3: CASSLAKSGGYNEQYF
J: TRBJ2-2; size: .; V: TRBV9; D: .; DNA: TGTGCCAGCAGCGTAGGCAGGGAAAACACCGGGGAGCTGTTTTTT; CDR3: CASSVGRENTGELFF
J: TRBJ2-7; size: .; V: TRBV28; D: TRBD1; DNA: TGTGCCAGTCGGACAGGGGGTACGTATGCGGAGCAGTACTTC; CDR3: CASRTGGTYAEQYF
J: TRBJ1-2; size: .; V: TRBV7-8; D: .; DNA: TGTGCCAGCAGCTTAGAGGCCGGGGACTATGGCTACACCTTC; CDR3: CASSLEAGDYGYTF
J: TRBJ1-6; size: .; V: TRBV15; D: .; DNA: TGTGCCACCAGCGGGGATAATTCACCCCTCCACTTT; CDR3: CATSGDNSPLHF
J: TRBJ1-6; size: once; V: TRBV2; D: .; DNA: TGTGACACTCCTTATAATTCACCCCTCCACTTT; CDR3: CDTPYNSPLHF
J: TRBJ1-1; size: many; V: TRBV5-1; D: .; DNA: TGCGCCAGCAGGCCAGGACAGATTTTGAACACTGAAGCTTTCTTT; CDR3: CASRPGQILNTEAFF
J: TRBJ2-1; size: .; V: TRBV15; D: .; DNA: TGTGCCACCAGCAGAGATGGGGGTACAACTCCCAGTGAGCAGTTCTTC; CDR3: CATSRDGGTTPSEQFF
J: TRBJ2-3; size: few; V: TRBV11-2; D: TRBD2; DNA: TGTGCCAGCAGCCCCTGGACTAGCGGGGAACTCACAGATACGCAGTATTTT; CDR3: CASSPWTSGELTDTQYF